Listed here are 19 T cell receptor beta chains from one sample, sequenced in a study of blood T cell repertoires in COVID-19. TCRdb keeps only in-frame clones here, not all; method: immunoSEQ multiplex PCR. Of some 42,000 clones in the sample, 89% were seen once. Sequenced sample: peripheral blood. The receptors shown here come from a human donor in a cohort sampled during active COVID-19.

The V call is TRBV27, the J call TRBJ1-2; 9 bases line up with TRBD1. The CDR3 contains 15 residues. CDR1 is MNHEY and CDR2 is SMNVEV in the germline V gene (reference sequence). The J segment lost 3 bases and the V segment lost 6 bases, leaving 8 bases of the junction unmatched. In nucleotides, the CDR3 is TGTGCCAGCAGACACACAGGGGGCGGCGACTATGGCTACACCTTC. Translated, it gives CASRHTGGGDYGYTF.

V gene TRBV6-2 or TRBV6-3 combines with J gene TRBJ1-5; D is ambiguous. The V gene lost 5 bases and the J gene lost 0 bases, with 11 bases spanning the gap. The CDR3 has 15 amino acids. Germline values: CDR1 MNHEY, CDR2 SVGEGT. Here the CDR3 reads CASSAAAISNQPQHF. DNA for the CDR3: TGTGCCAGCAGTGCGGCGGCGATTAGCAATCAGCCCCAGCATTTT.

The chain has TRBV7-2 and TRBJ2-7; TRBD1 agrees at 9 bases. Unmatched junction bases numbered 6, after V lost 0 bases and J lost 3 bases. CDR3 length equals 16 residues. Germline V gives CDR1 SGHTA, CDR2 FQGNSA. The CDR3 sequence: CASSLAMGQGVYEQYF. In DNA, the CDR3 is TGTGCCAGCAGCTTAGCTATGGGACAGGGAGTCTACGAGCAGTACTTC.

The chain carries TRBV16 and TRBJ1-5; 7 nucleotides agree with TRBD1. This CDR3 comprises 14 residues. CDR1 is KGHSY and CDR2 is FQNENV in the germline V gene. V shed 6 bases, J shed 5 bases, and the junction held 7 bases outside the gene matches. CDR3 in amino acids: CASRPYQGDQPQHF. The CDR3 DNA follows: TGTGCCAGCAGACCTTACCAGGGGGATCAGCCCCAGCATTTT.

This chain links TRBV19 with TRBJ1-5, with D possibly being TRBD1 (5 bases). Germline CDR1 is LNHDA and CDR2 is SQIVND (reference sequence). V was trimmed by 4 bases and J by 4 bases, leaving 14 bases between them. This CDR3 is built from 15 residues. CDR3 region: CASSTFDRLNQPQHF. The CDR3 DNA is TGTGCCAGTAGTACCTTCGACAGATTAAATCAGCCCCAGCATTTT.

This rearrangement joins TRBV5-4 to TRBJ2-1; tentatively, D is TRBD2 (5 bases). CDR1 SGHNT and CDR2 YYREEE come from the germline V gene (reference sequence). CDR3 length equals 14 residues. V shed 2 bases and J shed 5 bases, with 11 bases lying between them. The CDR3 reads CASSFPLAHNEQFF. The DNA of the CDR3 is TGTGCCAGCAGCTTCCCCCTAGCCCACAATGAGCAGTTCTTC.

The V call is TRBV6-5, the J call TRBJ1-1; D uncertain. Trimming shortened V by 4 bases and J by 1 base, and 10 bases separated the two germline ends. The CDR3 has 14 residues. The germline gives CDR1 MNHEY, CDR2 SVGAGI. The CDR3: CASSLRPANTEAFF. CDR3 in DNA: TGTGCCAGCAGTTTGAGGCCAGCGAACACTGAAGCTTTCTTT.

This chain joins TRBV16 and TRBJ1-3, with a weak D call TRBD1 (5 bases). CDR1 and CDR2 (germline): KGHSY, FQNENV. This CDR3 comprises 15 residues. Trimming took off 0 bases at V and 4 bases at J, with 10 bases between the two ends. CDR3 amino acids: CASSQSPGSGNTIYF. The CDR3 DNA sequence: TGTGCCAGCAGCCAATCCCCAGGGTCGGGAAACACCATATATTTT.

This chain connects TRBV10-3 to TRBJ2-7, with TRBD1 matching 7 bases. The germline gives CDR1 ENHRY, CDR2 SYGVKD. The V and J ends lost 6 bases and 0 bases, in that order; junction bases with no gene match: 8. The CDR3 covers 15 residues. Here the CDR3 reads CAISLSGTASYEQYF. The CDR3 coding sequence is TGTGCCATCAGCCTATCCGGGACAGCCTCCTACGAGCAGTACTTC.

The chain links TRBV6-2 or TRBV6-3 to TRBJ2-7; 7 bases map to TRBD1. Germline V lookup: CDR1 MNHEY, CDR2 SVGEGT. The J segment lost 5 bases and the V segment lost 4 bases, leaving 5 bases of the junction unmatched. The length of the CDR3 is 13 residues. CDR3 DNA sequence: TGTGCCAGCAGTTTTGACAGGGCCCACGAGCAGTACTTC. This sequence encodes CASSFDRAHEQYF.

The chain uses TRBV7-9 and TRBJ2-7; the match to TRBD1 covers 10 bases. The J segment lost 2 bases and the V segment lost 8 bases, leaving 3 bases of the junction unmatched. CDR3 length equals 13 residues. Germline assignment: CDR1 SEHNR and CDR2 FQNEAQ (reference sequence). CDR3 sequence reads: CASGGTGAYEQYF. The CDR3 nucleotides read TGTGCCAGCGGGGGGACAGGGGCCTACGAGCAGTACTTC.

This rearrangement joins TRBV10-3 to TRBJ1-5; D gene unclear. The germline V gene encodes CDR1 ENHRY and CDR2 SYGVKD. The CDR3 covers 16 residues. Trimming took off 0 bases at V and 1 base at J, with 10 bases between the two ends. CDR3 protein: CAISESMIVSNQPQHF. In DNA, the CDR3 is TGTGCCATCAGTGAGTCAATGATAGTGAGCAATCAGCCCCAGCATTTT.

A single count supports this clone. The CDR3 spells CASSYPPQLATEAFF. The CDR3 DNA reads TGTGCCAGCAGTTATCCTCCGCAGTTGGCCACTGAAGCTTTCTTT. The rearrangement uses TRBV6-6 and TRBJ1-1; D is unresolved. CDR1 and CDR2 from the germline V gene are MNHNY and SVGAGI (reference sequence). The CDR3 is made up of 15 amino acids. Trimming cost V 3 bases and J 4 bases, with 15 bases left between them.

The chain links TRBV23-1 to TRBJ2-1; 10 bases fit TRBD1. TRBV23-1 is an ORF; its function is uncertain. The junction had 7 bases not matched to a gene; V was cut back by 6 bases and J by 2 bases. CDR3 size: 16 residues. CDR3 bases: TGCGCCAGCAGCTCCGGGACAGGGGACCCCTACAATGAGCAGTTCTTC. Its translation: CASSSGTGDPYNEQFF.

CDR3 amino acids: CASSPYAGGTYEQYF. DNA of the CDR3: TGTGCCAGTAGTCCCTACGCCGGGGGAACCTACGAGCAGTACTTC. The gene calls are TRBV19 and TRBJ2-7, with D perhaps TRBD2 (6 bases). This CDR3 has 15 residues. Looked up from germline, CDR1 is LNHDA and CDR2 is SQIVND (reference sequence). V was shortened by 5 bases and J by 2 bases, with 16 bases between the two germline ends.

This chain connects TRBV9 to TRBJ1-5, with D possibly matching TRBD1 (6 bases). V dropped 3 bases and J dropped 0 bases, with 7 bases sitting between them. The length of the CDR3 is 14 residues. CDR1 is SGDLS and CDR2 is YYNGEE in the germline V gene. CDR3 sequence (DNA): TGTGCCAGCAGCGAGGGGGATAGCAATCAGCCCCAGCATTTT. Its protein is CASSEGDSNQPQHF. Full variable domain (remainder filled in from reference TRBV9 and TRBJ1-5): DSGVTQTPKHLITATGQRVTLRCSPRSGDLSVYWYQQSLDQGLQFLIQYYNGEERAKGNILERFSAQQFPDLHSELNLSSLELGDSALYFCASSEGDSNQPQHFGDGTRLSIL.

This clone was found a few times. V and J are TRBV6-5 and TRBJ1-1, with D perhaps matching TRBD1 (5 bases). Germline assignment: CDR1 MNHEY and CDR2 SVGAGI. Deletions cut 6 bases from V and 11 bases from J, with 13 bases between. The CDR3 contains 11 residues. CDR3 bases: TGTGCCAGCAGCACGGAGGGGATGGCTTTCTTT. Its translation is CASSTEGMAFF.

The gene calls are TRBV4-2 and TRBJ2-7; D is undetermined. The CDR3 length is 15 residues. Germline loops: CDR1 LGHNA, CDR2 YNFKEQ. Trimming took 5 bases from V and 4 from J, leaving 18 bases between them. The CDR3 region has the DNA TGTGCCAGCAGCGCACGACACGCTGAAACTTACGAGCAGTACTTC. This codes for CASSARHAETYEQYF.

The CDR3 loop reads CASSSDRDYENTEAFF. The CDR3 nucleotides are TGCGCCAGCAGCTCGGACAGGGACTATGAGAACACTGAAGCTTTCTTT. This chain uses TRBV5-1 with TRBJ1-1, with 8 bases lining up with TRBD1. Germline CDR1 reads SGHRS; CDR2 reads YFSETQ. Trimming at V came to 3 bases and at J to 1 base, leaving 8 bases not matched to a gene. The CDR3 consists of 16 residues.